These 17 T cell receptor beta chains came from one sample sequenced in a study of blood T cell repertoires in COVID-19. Sequenced by immunoSEQ multiplex PCR; TCRdb stores in-frame clones only, minus some. The sample consists of just over 150,000 clones, 92% of them appearing once. Source material: peripheral blood. The source of these receptors is a man aged 25 to 45 with COVID-19, enrolled during active disease.

The chain carries TRBV5-1 and TRBJ2-5; 9 bases line up with TRBD1. The CDR3 runs to 15 residues. The V segment lost 4 bases and the J segment 6 bases; nucleotides outside the gene matches: 10. Germline CDR1 is SGHRS and CDR2 is YFSETQ. The CDR3 DNA sequence: TGCGCCAGCAGCCCGGGACAGGGACACGCGCAGACCCAGTACTTC. This codes for CASSPGQGHAQTQYF.

This clone was seen ten or more times. The rearrangement links TRBV27 to TRBJ2-2; a possible D gene is TRBD1 (6 bases). The CDR3 consists of 14 residues. Germline loops: CDR1 MNHEY, CDR2 SMNVEV (reference sequence). Between the trimmed V and J ends, which lost 3 bases and 8 bases, there was a span of 13 bases. CDR3 in amino acids: CASSFRDTIGELFF. In DNA, the CDR3 is TGTGCCAGCAGTTTCCGGGACACTATTGGGGAGCTGTTTTTT.

The J gene is TRBJ2-5, the V gene TRBV5-6; no clear D. Germline V gene sequence: CDR1 SGHDT, CDR2 YYEEEE. V was clipped by 7 bases and J by 2 bases, with 12 bases between them. The CDR3 has 13 residues. The chain's CDR3 is CASRRGVQETQYF. DNA of the CDR3: TGTGCCAGCCGGCGAGGAGTGCAAGAGACCCAGTACTTC.

The chain recombines TRBV25-1 with TRBJ2-1; D ambiguous. The length of the CDR3 is 15 residues. Germline V gene lookup returns CDR1 MGHDK and CDR2 SYGVNS. Trimming took off 4 bases at V and 0 bases at J, with 10 bases between the two ends. The CDR3 bases are TGTGCCAGCAGTGGAAGGTGGGCCTCCTACAATGAGCAGTTCTTC. Its protein is CASSGRWASYNEQFF.

The chain carries TRBV20-1 and TRBJ1-1; D ambiguous. In germline, CDR1 is DFQATT, CDR2 SNEGSKA (reference sequence). The CDR3 spans 11 residues. The V and J ends lost 3 bases and 10 bases respectively, with 12 bases between them. Here the CDR3 reads CSARGTRVAFF. In DNA form, the CDR3 reads TGCAGTGCTAGGGGTACTAGAGTAGCTTTCTTT.

The chain has TRBV6-5 and TRBJ2-7; TRBD2 is a possible D gene (6 bases). In germline, CDR1 is MNHEY, CDR2 SVGAGI. Trimming shortened V by 2 bases and J by 10 bases, and 9 bases separated the two germline ends. CDR3 length equals 11 residues. CDR3 residues: CASSYGAGQYF. CDR3 DNA: TGTGCCAGCAGTTACGGGGCGGGACAGTACTTC.

Concerning this clone: This sample also contains other DNA sequences that code for the same CDR3. This chain connects TRBV5-4 to TRBJ2-7; D might be TRBD2 (5 bases). CDR3 length: 13 amino acids. V lost 0 bases to trimming and J lost 2 bases, with 6 bases between them. The germline V gene has CDR1 SGHNT and CDR2 YYREEE (reference sequence). CDR3 protein: CASSLAGTYEQYF. The CDR3 DNA is TGTGCCAGCAGCTTGGCGGGGACCTACGAGCAGTACTTC.

The V and J genes are TRBV19 and TRBJ1-5; tentatively, D is TRBD1 (5 bases). This CDR3 has 15 amino acids. Per the germline V gene, CDR1 is LNHDA and CDR2 is SQIVND (reference sequence). Trimming removed 3 bases from V and 4 bases from J, with 13 bases in between. The CDR3 region is CASSITTTENQPQHF. Here the CDR3 DNA reads TGTGCCAGTAGTATTACTACGACAGAAAATCAGCCCCAGCATTTT.

The chain uses TRBV18 and TRBJ2-7; TRBD1 matches 7 bases. The V segment lost 2 bases and the J segment 4 bases; nucleotides outside the gene matches: 5. In germline, CDR1 is KGHSH, CDR2 LQKENI. This CDR3 is built from 14 residues. The CDR3 loop is CASSPAGTAYEQYF. For the CDR3, the DNA is TGTGCCAGCTCACCAGCCGGGACAGCTTACGAGCAGTACTTC.

The chain carries TRBV19 and TRBJ2-3; 9 bases fit TRBD2. The CDR3 is 14 residues long. The germline gives CDR1 LNHDA, CDR2 SQIVND (reference sequence). Trimming cost V 10 bases and J 5 bases; bases outside gene matches: 10. This CDR3 reads CATGTSRLGDTQYF. CDR3 coding DNA: TGTGCCACCGGGACTAGCAGGTTAGGAGATACGCAGTATTTT.

The chain's CDR3 is CASSPIAMDTQYF. The CDR3 coding sequence is TGTGCCAGCAGCCCCATAGCGATGGATACGCAGTATTTT. The V and J genes are TRBV7-3 and TRBJ2-3; maybe TRBD2 (5 bases). V lost 5 bases and J 6 bases, leaving 12 bases between the germline ends. The CDR3 sequence is 13 residues long. The V gene's germline CDR1 is SGHTA and CDR2 FQGTGA. The full variable domain, completed using reference TRBV7-3 and TRBJ2-3, is GAGVSQTPSNKVTEKGKYVELRCDPISGHTALYWYRQSLGQGPEFLIYFQGTGAADDSGLPNDRFFAVRPEGSVSTLKIQRTERGDSAVYLCASSPIAMDTQYFGPGTRLTVL.

In DNA, the CDR3 is TGTGCCAGCCGAGCGGGGCAGGTCAATCAGCCCCAGCATTTT. Protein product: CASRAGQVNQPQHF. J is TRBJ1-5 and V is TRBV6-5; D is perhaps TRBD1 (5 bases). The V end was cut by 8 bases, the J end by 3 bases, with 14 bases between. Germline loops: CDR1 MNHEY, CDR2 SVGAGI. CDR3 length equals 14 residues.

The gene calls are TRBV7-2 and TRBJ2-7; 11 nucleotides align to TRBD1. V shed 1 base, J shed 0 bases, and the junction held 2 bases outside the gene matches. The CDR3 has 16 amino acids. Germline assignment: CDR1 SGHTA and CDR2 FQGNSA. CDR3 coding DNA: TGTGCCAGCAGCTTAGGGACAGGGGGCCCCTCCTACGAGCAGTACTTC. Its protein product is CASSLGTGGPSYEQYF.

In this sample, this clone turned up once. This sequence joins TRBV5-5 and TRBJ2-1; the D gene is possibly TRBD1 (5 bases). Germline lookup yields CDR1 SGHKS and CDR2 YYEKEE (reference sequence). This CDR3 contains 13 residues. The ends were cut back, 6 bases at V and 7 bases at J, with 14 bases in the middle. Here the CDR3 DNA reads TGTGCCAGCACCTACCGCCAGGGTAATGAGCAGTTCTTC. It specifies CASTYRQGNEQFF.

CDR3: CASLVLGTSGKEQYF. CDR3 nucleotide sequence: TGTGCCAGCTTGGTTTTGGGGACTAGCGGAAAAGAGCAGTACTTC. The rearrangement links TRBV5-6 to TRBJ2-7; 11 nucleotides agree with TRBD2. This CDR3 region has 15 residues. The V and J ends lost 7 bases and 7 bases, in that order; junction bases with no gene match: 13. Germline V gives CDR1 SGHDT, CDR2 YYEEEE.

The chain combines TRBV9 with TRBJ2-1, with a weak D call TRBD2 (6 bases). This CDR3 is built from 15 residues. Looked up from germline, CDR1 is SGDLS and CDR2 is YYNGEE. V shed 3 bases and J shed 3 bases, with 13 bases lying between them. This CDR3 is CASSGSGSYYNEQFF. CDR3 bases: TGTGCCAGCAGCGGTAGCGGAAGCTACTACAATGAGCAGTTCTTC.

The chain links TRBV27 to TRBJ2-7; D may be TRBD2 (6 bases). The CDR3 has 14 amino acids. V lost 2 bases to trimming and J lost 2 bases, with 10 bases between them. CDR1 is MNHEY, CDR2 SMNVEV, per germline (reference sequence). CDR3 in amino acids: CASSLAGPTYEQYF. In nucleotides, the CDR3 is TGTGCCAGCAGTTTAGCGGGGCCAACCTACGAGCAGTACTTC.